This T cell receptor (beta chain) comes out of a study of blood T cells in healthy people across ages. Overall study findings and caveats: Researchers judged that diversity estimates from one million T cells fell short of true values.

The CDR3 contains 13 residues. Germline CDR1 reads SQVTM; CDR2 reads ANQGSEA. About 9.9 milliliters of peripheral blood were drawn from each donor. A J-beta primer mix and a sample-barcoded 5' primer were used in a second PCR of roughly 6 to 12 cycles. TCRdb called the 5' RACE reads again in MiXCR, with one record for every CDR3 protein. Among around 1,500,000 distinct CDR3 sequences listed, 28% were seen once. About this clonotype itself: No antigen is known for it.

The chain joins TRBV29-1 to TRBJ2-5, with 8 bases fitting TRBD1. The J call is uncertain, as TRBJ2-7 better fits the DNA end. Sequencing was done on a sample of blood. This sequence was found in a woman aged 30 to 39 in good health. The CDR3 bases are TGCAGCGTTTCGGACAGGGCAGGCTACGAGCAGTACTTC. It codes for CSVSDRAGYEQYF.